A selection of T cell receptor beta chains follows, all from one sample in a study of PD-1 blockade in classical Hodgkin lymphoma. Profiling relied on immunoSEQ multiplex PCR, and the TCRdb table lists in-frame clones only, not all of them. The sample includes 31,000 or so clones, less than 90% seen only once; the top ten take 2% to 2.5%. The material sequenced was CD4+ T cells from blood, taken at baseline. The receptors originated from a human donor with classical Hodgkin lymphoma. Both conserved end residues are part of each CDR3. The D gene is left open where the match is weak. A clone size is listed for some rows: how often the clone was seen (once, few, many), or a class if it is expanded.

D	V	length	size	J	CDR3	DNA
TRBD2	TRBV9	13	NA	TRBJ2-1	CASSVSAGNEQFF	TGTGCCAGCAGCGTATCAGCGGGAAATGAGCAGTTCTTC
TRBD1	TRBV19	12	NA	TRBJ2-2	CASKDRTGELFF	TGTGCCAGTAAGGACAGGACGGGGGAGCTGTTTTTT
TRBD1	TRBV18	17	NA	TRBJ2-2	CASSPNLPGQSTGELFF	TGTGCCAGCTCACCTAATCTTCCGGGACAGAGCACCGGGGAGCTGTTTTTT
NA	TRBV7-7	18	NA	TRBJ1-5	CASSPNGGVTLITQPQHF	TGTGCCAGCAGCCCGAACGGGGGGGTGACGTTGATTACTCAGCCCCAGCATTTT
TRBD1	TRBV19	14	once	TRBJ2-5	CASSRTGGGETQYF	TGTGCCAGTTCCCGGACAGGGGGCGGAGAGACCCAGTACTTC
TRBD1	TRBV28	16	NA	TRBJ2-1	CASSPRGTGSYNEQFF	TGTGCCAGCAGCCCCCGGGGGACAGGGTCATACAATGAGCAGTTCTTC
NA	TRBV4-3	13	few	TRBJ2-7	CASSQVVSYEQYF	TGCGCCAGCAGCCAGGTAGTTTCCTACGAGCAGTACTTC
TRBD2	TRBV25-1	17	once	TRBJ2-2	CASSDSGLAGFTGELFF	TGTGCCAGCAGTGACTCGGGACTAGCGGGGTTCACCGGGGAGCTGTTTTTT
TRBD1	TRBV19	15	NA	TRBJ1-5	CASTGQHYSNQPQHF	TGTGCCAGTACGGGACAGCATTATAGCAATCAGCCCCAGCATTTT
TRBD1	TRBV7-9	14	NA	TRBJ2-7	CASSLGQGFHEQYF	TGTGCCAGCAGCTTAGGACAGGGATTCCACGAGCAGTACTTC
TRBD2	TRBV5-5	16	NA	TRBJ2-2	CASSLRGGGDTGELFF	TGTGCCAGCAGCTTGCGCGGGGGAGGGGACACCGGGGAGCTGTTTTTT
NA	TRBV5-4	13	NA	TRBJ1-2	CASSGYRVNGYTF	TGTGCCAGCAGCGGGTACAGGGTTAATGGCTACACCTTC
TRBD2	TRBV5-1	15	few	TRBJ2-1	CASSLSSGKHNEQFF	TGCGCCAGCAGCTTGTCCAGCGGGAAACACAATGAGCAGTTCTTC
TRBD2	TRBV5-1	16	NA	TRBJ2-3	CASSLGVAGVGDTQYF	TGCGCCAGCAGCTTGGGCGTAGCGGGAGTAGGAGATACGCAGTATTTT
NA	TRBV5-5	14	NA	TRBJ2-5	CASSLDAQVETQYF	TGTGCCAGCAGCTTGGATGCCCAAGTAGAGACCCAGTACTTC
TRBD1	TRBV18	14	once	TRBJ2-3	CASSPQTGKDTQYF	TGTGCCAGCTCACCGCAGACAGGGAAAGATACGCAGTATTTT
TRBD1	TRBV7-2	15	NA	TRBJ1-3	CASSFDRVSGNTIYF	TGTGCCAGCAGCTTTGACAGGGTGTCTGGAAACACCATATATTTT
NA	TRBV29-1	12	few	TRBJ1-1	CSVRKLNTEAFF	TGCAGCGTCCGAAAGCTGAACACTGAAGCTTTCTTT
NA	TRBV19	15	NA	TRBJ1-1	CARRRYRRGPSEAFF	TGTGCCAGGAGGAGGTATAGGAGGGGACCCTCAGAAGCTTTCTTT
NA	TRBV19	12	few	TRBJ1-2	CASTRQNYGYTF	TGTGCCAGTACTCGACAGAACTATGGCTACACCTTC
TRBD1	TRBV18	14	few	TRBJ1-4	CASSLGQENEKLFF	TGTGCCAGCTCACTCGGACAGGAAAATGAAAAACTGTTTTTT
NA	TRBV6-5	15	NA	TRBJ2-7	CASSYSSAGDYEQYF	TGTGCCAGCAGTTACTCGAGTGCAGGGGACTACGAGCAGTACTTC
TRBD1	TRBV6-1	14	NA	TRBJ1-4	CASSELTGREKLFF	TGTGCCAGCAGTGAGTTGACAGGGAGGGAAAAACTGTTTTTT
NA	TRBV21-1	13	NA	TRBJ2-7	CASSHRARYEQYF	TGTGCCAGCAGCCACAGGGCACGCTACGAGCAGTACTTC
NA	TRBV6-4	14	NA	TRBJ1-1	CASSVGGLNTEAFF	TGTGCCAGCAGTGTCGGCGGCCTGAACACTGAAGCTTTCTTT
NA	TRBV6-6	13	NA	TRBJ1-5	CASRLQSNQPQHF	TGTGCCAGCAGATTGCAGAGCAATCAGCCCCAGCATTTT
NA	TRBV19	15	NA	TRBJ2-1	CASPRRRHPGGEQFF	TGTGCCAGTCCCCGTAGACGTCACCCCGGGGGTGAGCAGTTCTTC
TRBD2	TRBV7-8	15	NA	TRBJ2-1	CASSLSGTSYNEQFF	TGTGCCAGCAGCTTATCCGGGACTAGCTACAATGAGCAGTTCTTC
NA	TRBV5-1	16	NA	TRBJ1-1	CASSLRQGGMNTEAFF	TGCGCCAGCAGCTTAAGACAAGGGGGGATGAACACTGAAGCTTTCTTT
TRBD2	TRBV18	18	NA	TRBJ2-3	CASSPPLITSGTTDTQYF	TGTGCCAGCTCACCACCGCTAATAACTAGCGGGACCACAGATACGCAGTATTTT
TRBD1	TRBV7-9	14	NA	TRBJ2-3	CASSPGTGGDTQYF	TGTGCCAGCAGCCCCGGGACAGGGGGTGATACGCAGTATTTT
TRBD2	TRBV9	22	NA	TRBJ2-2	CASSVGNPGFIAGGSKAGELFF	TGTGCCAGCAGCGTAGGAAATCCAGGTTTTATCGCGGGAGGATCCAAGGCCGGGGAGCTGTTTTTT
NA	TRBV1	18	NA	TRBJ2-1	CTSSQANTLAGLGNEQFF	TGCACCAGCAGCCAAGCAAACACCCTAGCGGGATTAGGCAATGAGCAGTTCTTC
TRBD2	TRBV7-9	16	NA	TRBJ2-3	CASSQSGRASTDTQYF	TGTGCCAGCAGCCAAAGCGGGAGGGCCAGCACAGATACGCAGTATTTT
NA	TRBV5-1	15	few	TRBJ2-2	CASNRLEPNTGELFF	TGCGCCAGTAACCGACTCGAACCAAACACCGGGGAGCTGTTTTTT
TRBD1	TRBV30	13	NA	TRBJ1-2	CAWNRDRPYGYTF	TGTGCCTGGAACCGGGACAGGCCCTATGGCTACACCTTC
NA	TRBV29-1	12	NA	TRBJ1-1	CSVGRQNAKAFF	TGCAGCGTGGGCCGACAGAACGCGAAAGCTTTCTTT
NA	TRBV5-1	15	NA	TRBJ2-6	CASSLTVSGANVLTF	TGCGCCAGCAGCTTAACAGTATCTGGGGCCAACGTCCTGACTTTC
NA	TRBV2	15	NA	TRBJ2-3	CASSEAGGNTDTQYF	TGTGCCAGCAGTGAAGCTGGCGGGAACACAGATACGCAGTATTTT
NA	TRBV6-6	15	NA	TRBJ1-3	CASSLRGTSGNTIYF	TGTGCCAGCAGTCTTCGGGGGACTTCAGGAAACACCATATATTTT
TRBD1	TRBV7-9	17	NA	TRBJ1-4	CASSLGDRTATNEKLFF	TGTGCCAGCAGCTTAGGGGACAGAACCGCCACTAATGAAAAACTGTTTTTT
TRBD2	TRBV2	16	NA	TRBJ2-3	CASSDPGRALTDTQYF	TGTGCCAGCAGTGATCCAGGGAGGGCCCTCACAGATACGCAGTATTTT
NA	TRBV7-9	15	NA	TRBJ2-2	CASTPWGIRAGELFF	TGTGCCAGCACCCCATGGGGTATTAGAGCCGGGGAGCTGTTTTTT
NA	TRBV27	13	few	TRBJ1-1	CASSLGGNTEAFF	TGTGCCAGCAGTTTAGGAGGTAACACTGAAGCTTTCTTT
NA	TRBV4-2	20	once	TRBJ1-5	CASSPSFLGPRREGNQPQHF	TGTGCCAGCAGCCCCTCATTCCTCGGGCCTCGCAGGGAGGGCAATCAGCCCCAGCATTTT
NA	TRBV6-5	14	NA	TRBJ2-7	CASISAGITYEQYF	TGTGCCAGCATCTCCGCGGGAATTACCTACGAGCAGTACTTC
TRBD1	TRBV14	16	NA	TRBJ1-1	CASSRRQGARGTEAFF	TGTGCCAGCAGCCGGCGACAGGGGGCGCGGGGCACTGAAGCTTTCTTT
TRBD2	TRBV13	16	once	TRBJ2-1	CASSQGTSGPYNEQFF	TGTGCCAGCAGCCAAGGAACTAGCGGGCCATACAATGAGCAGTTCTTC
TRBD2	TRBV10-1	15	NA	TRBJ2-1	CASSETTSGHNEQFF	TGCGCCAGCAGTGAGACGACTAGCGGCCACAATGAGCAGTTCTTC
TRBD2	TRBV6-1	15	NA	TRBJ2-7	CASSELSGNPYEQYF	TGTGCCAGCAGTGAACTTAGCGGGAACCCCTACGAGCAGTACTTC
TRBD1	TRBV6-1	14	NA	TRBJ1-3	CASWDRGSGNTIYF	TGTGCCAGTTGGGACAGGGGGAGTGGAAACACCATATATTTT
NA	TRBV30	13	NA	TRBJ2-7	CAWRTGTTHEQYF	TGTGCCTGGAGGACCGGGACCACCCACGAGCAGTACTTC
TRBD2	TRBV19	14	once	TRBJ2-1	CASSISGRASEQFF	TGTGCCAGTAGTATAAGCGGGAGGGCCAGTGAGCAGTTCTTC
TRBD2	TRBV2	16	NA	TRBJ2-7	CASSLAGLAGSREQYF	TGTGCCAGCAGTCTCGCCGGGCTAGCGGGGTCCCGCGAGCAGTACTTC
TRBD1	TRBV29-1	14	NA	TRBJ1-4	CSVFPSGGGEKLFF	TGCAGCGTCTTTCCTTCAGGGGGCGGGGAAAAACTGTTTTTT
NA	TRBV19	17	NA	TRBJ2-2	CASSIRGGRSDTGELFF	TGTGCCAGTAGTATCCGAGGGGGGCGTTCGGACACCGGGGAGCTGTTTTTT
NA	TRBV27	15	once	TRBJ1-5	CASSLAGGGNQPQHF	TGTGCCAGCAGTTTAGCGGGGGGCGGCAATCAGCCCCAGCATTTT
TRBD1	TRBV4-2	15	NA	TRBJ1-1	CASSQDQDREGEAFF	TGTGCCAGCAGCCAAGATCAGGACAGGGAAGGAGAAGCTTTCTTT
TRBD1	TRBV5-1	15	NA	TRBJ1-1	CASSSDPGTAGEAFF	TGCGCCAGCAGCTCCGATCCCGGGACAGCAGGGGAAGCTTTCTTT